This paragraph covers one T cell receptor (beta chain) sequence. This sample is drawn from a study of T cells after posttransplantation cyclophosphamide. Trimming took 3 bases from V and 7 from J; bases not matched to a gene: 5. The CDR3 loop spans 15 amino acids. The germline gives CDR1 SGHVS, CDR2 FNYEAQ. Sequencing used immunoSEQ multiplex PCR; TCRdb keeps in-frame clones, though not all of them. The sample holds around 15,000 clones; more than 80% are singletons and the top ten take around 2.8%. Controls had myeloablative marrow grafts with methotrexate and calcineurin inhibitor, sampled at 1 year.

The source was PBMCs, collected around 410 days after allogeneic stem cell transplant with calcineurin inhibitor and methotrexate. The clonotype was recovered from a male patient aged 30 to 39 who received an allogeneic stem cell transplant from an unrelated donor, was CMV-positive, and had acute and chronic GVHD. Part of the T cells may come from the graft donor. The chain recombines TRBV7-6 with TRBJ2-1; the match to TRBD2 covers 11 bases. Written as DNA, the CDR3 is TGTGCCAGCAGCTTGGCTAGCGGGGGGTCGAATGAGCAGTTCTTC. Translating it yields CASSLASGGSNEQFF.